This TCR beta chain was sequenced during a study of blood T cell repertoires in COVID-19. As for the study in general: The United States, Italy and Spain provided the acute and convalescent COVID-19 samples. PBMCs, B-cell-depleted T cells, or T cells provided the cDNA or gDNA that made up the material.

The length of the CDR3 is 17 residues. Trimming cost V 7 bases and J 3 bases, with 24 bases left between them. CDR1 is GTSNPN, CDR2 SVGIG, per germline (reference sequence). In the original processing: Amplification of reference gene primers provided the estimated nucleated cell counts. Sequencing used immunoSEQ multiplex PCR; TCRdb keeps in-frame clones, though not all of them. V and J calls and clone size come straight from that table; D and trimming were deduced from the DNA. Of 65,000 to 85,000 clones in the sample, over 75% were seen once. The sequencing sample was made of peripheral blood. The receptor was derived from a human donor in a cohort sampled during active COVID-19. The chain is built from TRBV30 and TRBJ1-4, with D maybe TRBD1 (5 bases). This CDR3 reads CASGGRGDFRANEKLFF. The CDR3, as DNA: TGTGCCTCGGGCGGGAGGGGCGACTTTAGGGCTAATGAAAAACTGTTTTTT.